A single sample is the source of the 14 T cell receptor beta chains below, sequenced in a study of blood T cells in healthy people across ages (dated by TCRdb to the mid-2010s). Library generation was performed with 5' RACE. Sequenced using an Illumina HiSeq 2500. The second PCR ran for about 6 to 11 cycles and used a J-beta primer mix along with a sample-barcoded 5' primer. TCRdb cleaned the public reads at Q25 with fastp, built clones with MiXCR and kept in-frame beta chains. CDR3 protein duplicates are merged, each entry listing the most common genes and DNA. The sample table lists nearly 800,000 distinct CDR3 sequences, roughly 25% of them with a count of one. The ten most abundant clones make up under 4.5% of the sample. These data were likewise used in another study, on T cells of mothers and their children.

Sequencing was carried out using blood. The receptors originated from a boy aged 10-17 years in good health.

This clonotype was seen a handful of times. The rearrangement links TRBV20-1 to TRBJ2-1; D gene ambiguous. Germline V CDR1 and CDR2: DFQATT, SNEGSKA (reference sequence). The CDR3 runs to 13 residues. V was clipped by 7 bases and J by 0 bases, with 10 bases between them. The CDR3 nucleotides are TGCAGTGTCTCAACCGGCTCCTACAATGAGCAGTTCTTC. Its translation is CSVSTGSYNEQFF.

DNA for the CDR3: TGTGCCAGCAGCTCAGAAGCAAAAGAGGGTCCCTACGAGCAGTACTTC. This codes for CASSSEAKEGPYEQYF. The chain employs TRBV11-2 and TRBJ2-7, with TRBD2 as a possible D gene (5 bases). Trimming removed 4 bases from V and 2 bases from J, with 18 bases in between. The germline V gene has CDR1 SGHAT and CDR2 FQNNGV. There are 16 residues in the CDR3.

With regard to this clonotype: With a much larger clone just one base away, this may be a read error. As DNA, the CDR3 is TGTGCCTGCAGCTTAGGGACAGGGGCCTACGAGCAGTACTTC. Protein product: CACSLGTGAYEQYF. V usage is TRBV7-8 and J usage is TRBJ2-1; 10 nucleotides line up with TRBD1. The J call may be wrong; the DNA end is better matched by TRBJ2-7. The CDR3 is 14 amino acids. Germline CDR1 is SGHVS and CDR2 is FQNEAQ.

The chain joins TRBV20-1 to TRBJ2-1, with D uncertain. Germline CDR1 reads DFQATT; CDR2 reads SNEGSKA (reference sequence). This CDR3 spans 13 amino acids. V lost 0 bases to trimming and J lost 3 bases, with 6 bases between them. In DNA form, the CDR3 reads TGCAGTGCTAGAGATGCGATCTACAATGAGCAGTTCTTC. It codes for CSARDAIYNEQFF.

This clonotype has a single count. This chain connects TRBV29-1 to TRBJ2-7; TRBD1 agrees at 9 bases. Germline V gene data show CDR1 as SQVTM and CDR2 as ANQGSEA. The CDR3 totals 13 residues. After removal of 2 bases from V and 4 bases from J, the junction contained 3 bases not matched to a gene. DNA of the CDR3: TGCAGCGTTGAATTGGGGACAGGGTACGAGCAGTACTTC. Its translation is CSVELGTGYEQYF.

The rearrangement joins TRBV7-2 to TRBJ1-5; D is uncertain. The ends were cut back, 1 base at V and 7 bases at J, with 11 bases in the middle. Germline V gene sequence: CDR1 SGHTA, CDR2 FQGNSA. The CDR3 covers 14 residues. CDR3 in DNA: TGTGCCAGCAGCTTAGTCTGGGCAGGACAGCCCCAGCATTTT. The encoded protein is CASSLVWAGQPQHF.

This chain connects TRBV6-5 to TRBJ2-1; TRBD2 matches at 7 bases. V trimming: 7 bases; J trimming: 4 bases; junction bases outside the gene matches: 10. The V gene's germline CDR1 is MNHEY and CDR2 SVGAGI. The CDR3 is 15 amino acids. The CDR3 nucleotides read TGTGCCAGCAAACCCGGGCGGGAGTTTTACAATGAGCAGTTCTTC. Translation: CASKPGREFYNEQFF.

The CDR3 DNA reads as TGTGCCAGCTCGACAGGTGTCCCTAATCAGCCCCAGCATTTT. Translated, it gives CASSTGVPNQPQHF. V and J are TRBV28 and TRBJ1-5; maybe TRBD1 (6 bases). The germline gives CDR1 MDHEN, CDR2 SYDVKM. CDR3 size: 14 residues. V lost 8 bases, J lost 4 bases, and 15 bases lay in between.

The chain carries TRBV4-3 and TRBJ2-7; a weak D match, TRBD1 (5 bases). V lost 1 base and J 1 base, leaving 11 bases between the germline ends. Looked up from germline, CDR1 is LGHNA and CDR2 is YSLEER. This CDR3 has 15 residues. CDR3 nucleotides: TGCGCCAGCAGCCAAGTCACAGGTACTTCCTACGAGCAGTACTTC. It yields the protein CASSQVTGTSYEQYF.

V usage is TRBV2 and J usage is TRBJ1-3, with 8 bases that match TRBD1. Looked up from germline, CDR1 is SNHLY and CDR2 is FYNNEI. The CDR3 is 15 amino acids. V lost 6 bases, J lost 3 bases, and 7 bases stayed unmatched. The CDR3 reads CASRTDREVGNTIYF. The CDR3 DNA reads as TGTGCCAGCAGGACGGACAGGGAAGTTGGAAACACCATATATTTT.

This clonotype was seen only a few times. The V and J genes are TRBV5-1 and TRBJ1-1; maybe TRBD1 (5 bases). Trimming pared 4 bases from V and 2 bases from J, leaving 12 bases between. Germline assignment: CDR1 SGHRS and CDR2 YFSETQ. The CDR3 has 14 amino acids. The CDR3 DNA follows: TGCGCCAGCAGCAAAGGGACGGGAAACACTGAAGCTTTCTTT. Translated, it gives CASSKGTGNTEAFF. Supplemented by reference TRBV5-1 and TRBJ1-1, the full variable domain reads KAGVTQTPRYLIKTRGQQVTLSCSPISGHRSVSWYQQTPGQGLQFLFEYFSETQRNKGNFPGRFSGRQFSNSRSEMNVSTLELGDSALYLCASSKGTGNTEAFFGQGTRLTVV.

V gene TRBV13 combines with J gene TRBJ2-3; no clear D gene. There are 15 residues in the CDR3. Trimming pared 1 base from V and 0 bases from J, leaving 8 bases between. The V gene's germline CDR1 is PRHDT and CDR2 FYEKMQ (reference sequence). Here the CDR3 reads CASSLDTGSTDTQYF. The CDR3 DNA follows: TGTGCCAGCAGCTTAGACACCGGGAGCACAGATACGCAGTATTTT.

V gene TRBV6-1 combines with J gene TRBJ2-5; 8 bases match TRBD1. The V and J ends lost 1 base and 4 bases, in that order; junction bases with no gene match: 5. CDR1 MNHNS and CDR2 SASEGT come from the germline V gene. CDR3 size: 15 residues. CDR3 nucleotides: TGTGCCAGCAGTGAAGGACCCACAGGGGGAGAGACCCAGTACTTC. Its protein is CASSEGPTGGETQYF.

This clonotype came up a few times. This chain links TRBV7-2 with TRBJ1-2; 9 bases align to TRBD1. The germline gives CDR1 SGHTA, CDR2 FQGNSA. This CDR3 is built from 15 residues. The V gene end was trimmed by 0 bases and the J gene end by 5 bases; junction bases not matched to a gene: 4. The CDR3: CASSLATGGSYGYTF. The CDR3, as DNA: TGTGCCAGCAGCTTAGCGACAGGGGGATCATATGGCTACACCTTC.